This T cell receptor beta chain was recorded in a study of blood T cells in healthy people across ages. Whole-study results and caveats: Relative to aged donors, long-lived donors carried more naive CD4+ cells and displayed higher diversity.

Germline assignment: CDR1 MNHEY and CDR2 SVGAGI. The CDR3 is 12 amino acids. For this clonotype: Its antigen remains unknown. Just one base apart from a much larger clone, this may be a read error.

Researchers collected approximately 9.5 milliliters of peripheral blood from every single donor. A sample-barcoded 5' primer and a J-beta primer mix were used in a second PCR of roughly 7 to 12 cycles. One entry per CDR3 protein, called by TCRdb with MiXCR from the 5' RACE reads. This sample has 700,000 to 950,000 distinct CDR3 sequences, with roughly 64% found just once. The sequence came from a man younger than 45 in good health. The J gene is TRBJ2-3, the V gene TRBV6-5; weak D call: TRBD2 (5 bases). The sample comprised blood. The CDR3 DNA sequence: TGTACCAGTGGATTGCGAGGGGATACGCAGTATTTT. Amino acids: CTSGLRGDTQYF.